The text below deals with one T cell receptor (beta chain). Here immunoSEQ multiplex PCR was the method, and the copy in TCRdb shows in-frame clones only, minus some. Of around 250,000 clones in the sample, around 87% are singletons; the top ten hold 6% to 9%. This sample stems from a study of blood T cell repertoires in COVID-19. Study at large: Both acute and convalescent COVID-19 samples were obtained from the United States, Italy and Spain. Sources were T cells, B-cell-depleted T cells, or PBMCs; the material itself was cDNA or gDNA.

The CDR3 runs 14 residues. The J segment lost 8 bases and the V segment lost 0 bases, leaving 3 bases of the junction unmatched. Germline assignment: CDR1 KGHDR and CDR2 SFDVKD. The clonotype originates from a woman aged 70-85 years with active or convalescent COVID-19. The chain couples TRBV24-1 to TRBJ2-1, with 7 bases identical to TRBD2. Input material: peripheral blood. CDR3 loop: CATSDLGGDDEQFF. CDR3 nucleotide sequence: TGTGCCACCAGTGATTTGGGGGGGGACGATGAGCAGTTCTTC.